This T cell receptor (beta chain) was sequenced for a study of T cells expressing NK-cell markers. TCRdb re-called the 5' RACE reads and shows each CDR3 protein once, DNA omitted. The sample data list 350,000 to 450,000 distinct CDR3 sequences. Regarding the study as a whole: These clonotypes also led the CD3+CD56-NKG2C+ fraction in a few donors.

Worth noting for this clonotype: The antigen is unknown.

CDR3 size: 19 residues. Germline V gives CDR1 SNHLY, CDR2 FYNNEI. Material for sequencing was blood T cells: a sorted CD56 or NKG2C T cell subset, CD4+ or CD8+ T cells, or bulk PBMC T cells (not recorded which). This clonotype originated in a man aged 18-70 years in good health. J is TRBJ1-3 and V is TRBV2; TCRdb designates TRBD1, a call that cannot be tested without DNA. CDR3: CASSELGQGRVHRGNAIYF.